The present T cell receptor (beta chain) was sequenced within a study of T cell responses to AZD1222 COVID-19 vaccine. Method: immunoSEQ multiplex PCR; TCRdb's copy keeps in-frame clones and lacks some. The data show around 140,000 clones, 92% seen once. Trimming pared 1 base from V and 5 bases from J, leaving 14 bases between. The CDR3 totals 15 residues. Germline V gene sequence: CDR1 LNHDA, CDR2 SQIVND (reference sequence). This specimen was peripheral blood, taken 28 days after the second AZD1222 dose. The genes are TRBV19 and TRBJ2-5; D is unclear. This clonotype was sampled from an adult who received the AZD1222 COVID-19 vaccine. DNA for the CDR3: TGTGCCAGTAGTATAGCGGGCCCCCCCGATGAGACCCAGTACTTC. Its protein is CASSIAGPPDETQYF. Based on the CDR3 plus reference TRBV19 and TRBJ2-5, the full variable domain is DGGITQSPKYLFRKEGQNVTLSCEQNLNHDAMYWYRQDPGQGLRLIYYSQIVNDFQKGDIAEGYSVSREKKESFPLTVTSAQKNPTAFYLCASSIAGPPDETQYFGPGTRLLVL.